The present TCR beta chain was sequenced within a study of blood T cell repertoires in COVID-19. V was shortened by 7 bases and J by 0 bases, with 9 bases between the two germline ends. The germline CDR1 and CDR2 sequences are WNHNN and SYGVQD (reference sequence). This CDR3 spans 13 amino acids. The data were produced by immunoSEQ multiplex PCR, yet TCRdb's version contains in-frame clones alone and is incomplete. The data hold about 360,000 clones, with 75% to 90% observed a single time. Material for sequencing was peripheral blood. V gene TRBV10-1 combines with J gene TRBJ1-1, with unresolved D. This clonotype was obtained from a woman aged 55 to 70 with COVID-19, enrolled during active disease. The CDR3 here is CASTRGLNTEAFF. CDR3 coding DNA: TGCGCCAGCACGCGGGGATTGAACACTGAAGCTTTCTTT.